This TCR beta chain comes out of a study of blood T cell repertoires in COVID-19. Germline CDR1 and CDR2: MNHEY and SVGAGI. V gave up 5 bases and J gave up 0 bases; unmatched junction bases: 4. The length of the CDR3 is 14 residues. Produced via immunoSEQ multiplex PCR; TCRdb's table is partial and in-frame only. The table shows roughly 500,000 clones, with approximately 91% occurring only once. The origin of this receptor is a woman aged 55 to 70 who had recovered from COVID-19. Input material: PBMCs or T cells enriched from blood (not recorded which). The gene calls are TRBV6-5 and TRBJ2-7; TRBD1 matches at 7 bases. The CDR3 region has the DNA TGTGCCAGCAGTCCGACAGGGCTCTCCTACGAGCAGTACTTC. As protein: CASSPTGLSYEQYF.